This is a list of T cell receptor beta chains from one sample in a study of cytomegalovirus exposure and HLA in healthy donors. Here immunoSEQ multiplex PCR was the method, and the copy in TCRdb shows in-frame clones only, minus some. The sample lists over 90,000 clones, roughly three fifths occurring once. Material: PBMCs. These TCRs come from a human donor in good health. The CDR3 runs from the conserved cysteine through the conserved F or W. The order of the fields is clone size, J gene, V gene, D gene, CDR3 protein, CDR3 DNA. D genes are given only for firm matches. Clone size appears in some rows only: once, few, many, or a class for an expanded clone.

clone size: .
J gene: TRBJ2-5
V gene: TRBV14
D gene: .
CDR3 protein: CASSHGPRGETQYF
CDR3 DNA: TGTGCCAGCAGCCACGGACCTAGAGGGGAGACCCAGTACTTC

clone size: .
J gene: TRBJ2-2
V gene: TRBV11-2
D gene: .
CDR3 protein: CASSAGLMATGELFF
CDR3 DNA: TGTGCCAGCAGCGCCGGACTCATGGCCACCGGGGAGCTGTTTTTT

clone size: .
J gene: TRBJ2-2
V gene: TRBV30
D gene: TRBD2
CDR3 protein: CAWSVLRTSGWTNTGELFF
CDR3 DNA: TGTGCCTGGAGTGTACTACGGACTAGCGGGTGGACGAACACCGGGGAGCTGTTTTTT

clone size: .
J gene: TRBJ2-1
V gene: TRBV5-1
D gene: TRBD2
CDR3 protein: CASSPGLAGGPITSEQFF
CDR3 DNA: TGCGCCAGCAGCCCCGGACTAGCGGGAGGGCCTATCACCAGTGAGCAGTTCTTC

clone size: .
J gene: TRBJ2-5
V gene: TRBV5-6
D gene: .
CDR3 protein: CTSSRLGQKTQYF
CDR3 DNA: TGTACCAGCAGCAGACTAGGTCAGAAGACCCAGTACTTC

clone size: few
J gene: TRBJ2-7
V gene: TRBV30
D gene: .
CDR3 protein: CAWSVGGGVYEQYF
CDR3 DNA: TGTGCCTGGAGTGTAGGAGGGGGCGTCTACGAGCAGTACTTC

clone size: .
J gene: TRBJ1-3
V gene: TRBV5-4
D gene: TRBD1
CDR3 protein: CASSFGTASGNTIYF
CDR3 DNA: TGTGCCAGCAGCTTCGGGACAGCGTCTGGAAACACCATATATTTT

clone size: .
J gene: TRBJ1-4
V gene: TRBV5-1
D gene: .
CDR3 protein: CASSFGTLYNEKLFF
CDR3 DNA: TGCGCCAGCAGCTTCGGGACTCTCTATAATGAAAAACTGTTTTTT

clone size: once
J gene: TRBJ2-4
V gene: TRBV30
D gene: TRBD2
CDR3 protein: CAWSGQREGVQYF
CDR3 DNA: TGTGCCTGGAGTGGGCAGCGGGAGGGGGTTCAGTACTTC

clone size: few
J gene: TRBJ1-5
V gene: TRBV28
D gene: .
CDR3 protein: CASRSTGYSNQPQHF
CDR3 DNA: TGTGCCAGCAGATCAACAGGGTATAGCAATCAGCCCCAGCATTTT

clone size: .
J gene: TRBJ1-1
V gene: TRBV11-2
D gene: .
CDR3 protein: CASSLDGVANTEAFF
CDR3 DNA: TGTGCCAGCAGCTTAGATGGTGTGGCGAACACTGAAGCTTTCTTT

clone size: .
J gene: TRBJ2-2
V gene: TRBV10-2
D gene: TRBD1
CDR3 protein: CASTRQGAVTGELFF
CDR3 DNA: TGCGCCAGCACCCGACAGGGGGCGGTCACCGGGGAGCTGTTTTTT

clone size: .
J gene: TRBJ1-5
V gene: TRBV5-8
D gene: .
CDR3 protein: CASSLGQKSNQPQHF
CDR3 DNA: TGTGCCAGCAGCTTGGGGCAGAAAAGCAATCAGCCCCAGCATTTT

clone size: .
J gene: TRBJ1-3
V gene: TRBV12-5
D gene: TRBD1
CDR3 protein: CASGITGTGGLRGNTIYF
CDR3 DNA: TGTGCTAGTGGTATCACCGGGACAGGGGGCTTGCGTGGAAACACCATATATTTT

clone size: .
J gene: TRBJ2-3
V gene: TRBV9
D gene: .
CDR3 protein: CASSVVGADTQYF
CDR3 DNA: TGTGCCAGCAGCGTAGTCGGAGCGGATACGCAGTATTTT

clone size: .
J gene: TRBJ2-1
V gene: TRBV29-1
D gene: TRBD2
CDR3 protein: CSVALLAGYNEQFF
CDR3 DNA: TGCAGCGTTGCGCTACTAGCGGGCTACAATGAGCAGTTCTTC

clone size: .
J gene: TRBJ2-1
V gene: TRBV7-9
D gene: TRBD2
CDR3 protein: CASSFSGRDEQFF
CDR3 DNA: TGTGCCAGCAGCTTTAGCGGGAGGGATGAGCAGTTCTTC

clone size: .
J gene: TRBJ1-2
V gene: TRBV11-2
D gene: .
CDR3 protein: CASSPSVGGNYGYTF
CDR3 DNA: TGTGCCAGCAGCCCCTCCGTCGGCGGGAACTATGGCTACACCTTC

clone size: few
J gene: TRBJ2-2
V gene: TRBV19
D gene: .
CDR3 protein: CASSPTRVATGELFF
CDR3 DNA: TGTGCCAGTAGTCCCACCAGGGTTGCCACCGGGGAGCTGTTTTTT

clone size: .
J gene: TRBJ1-1
V gene: TRBV18
D gene: TRBD1
CDR3 protein: CASSLLDRDTEAFF
CDR3 DNA: TGTGCCAGCTCACTTCTGGACAGGGACACTGAAGCTTTCTTT

clone size: few
J gene: TRBJ2-7
V gene: TRBV19
D gene: .
CDR3 protein: CASSIDDSYEQYF
CDR3 DNA: TGTGCCAGTAGTATCGACGACTCCTACGAGCAGTACTTC

clone size: few
J gene: TRBJ1-5
V gene: TRBV4-1
D gene: .
CDR3 protein: CASSQEQSSNQPQHF
CDR3 DNA: TGCGCCAGCAGCCAAGAACAATCCAGCAATCAGCCCCAGCATTTT

clone size: .
J gene: TRBJ2-7
V gene: TRBV28
D gene: .
CDR3 protein: CASSLGPSGEQYF
CDR3 DNA: TGTGCCAGCAGTTTGGGGCCTAGTGGCGAGCAGTACTTC

clone size: .
J gene: TRBJ2-1
V gene: TRBV27
D gene: .
CDR3 protein: CASSLRDEQFF
CDR3 DNA: TGTGCCAGCAGTTTACGGGATGAGCAGTTCTTC

clone size: .
J gene: TRBJ2-4
V gene: TRBV7-9
D gene: .
CDR3 protein: CASAAGIAKNIQYF
CDR3 DNA: TGTGCCAGCGCGGCGGGAATAGCCAAAAACATTCAGTACTTC

clone size: .
J gene: TRBJ2-5
V gene: TRBV7-9
D gene: .
CDR3 protein: CASSTGLAQETQYF
CDR3 DNA: TGTGCCAGCAGCACCGGACTGGCCCAAGAGACCCAGTACTTC

clone size: few
J gene: TRBJ2-5
V gene: TRBV28
D gene: .
CDR3 protein: CASSASGWAGQETQYF
CDR3 DNA: TGTGCCAGCAGTGCATCGGGATGGGCAGGCCAAGAGACCCAGTACTTC

clone size: few
J gene: TRBJ2-5
V gene: TRBV27
D gene: .
CDR3 protein: CASSLGETQYF
CDR3 DNA: TGTGCCAGCAGTCTAGGAGAGACCCAGTACTTC

clone size: .
J gene: TRBJ2-3
V gene: TRBV11-2
D gene: .
CDR3 protein: CASSIKTGQYF
CDR3 DNA: TGTGCCAGCAGCATCAAAACGGGGCAGTATTTT

clone size: .
J gene: TRBJ2-2
V gene: TRBV25-1
D gene: .
CDR3 protein: CASSGTGTGELFF
CDR3 DNA: TGTGCCAGCAGTGGTACAGGGACCGGGGAGCTGTTTTTT

clone size: .
J gene: TRBJ2-3
V gene: TRBV29-1
D gene: TRBD1
CDR3 protein: CSVSGTGDEDTQYF
CDR3 DNA: TGCAGCGTCTCCGGGACAGGAGACGAAGATACGCAGTATTTT

clone size: .
J gene: TRBJ1-1
V gene: TRBV10-2
D gene: .
CDR3 protein: CASSESTGGTEAFF
CDR3 DNA: TGCGCCAGCAGTGAGTCAACGGGGGGTACTGAAGCTTTCTTT

clone size: .
J gene: TRBJ2-1
V gene: TRBV15
D gene: .
CDR3 protein: CATSRPRTYNEQFF
CDR3 DNA: TGTGCCACCAGCAGACCTAGGACTTACAATGAGCAGTTCTTC

clone size: .
J gene: TRBJ2-5
V gene: TRBV6-6
D gene: TRBD2
CDR3 protein: CASTPLAGEQETQYF
CDR3 DNA: TGTGCCAGCACCCCCCTAGCGGGGGAGCAAGAGACCCAGTACTTC

clone size: .
J gene: TRBJ1-2
V gene: TRBV7-9
D gene: TRBD1
CDR3 protein: CASSLGTAVGYTF
CDR3 DNA: TGTGCCAGCAGCCTAGGGACAGCTGTAGGCTACACCTTC

clone size: few
J gene: TRBJ1-4
V gene: TRBV18
D gene: .
CDR3 protein: CASSPSATNEKLFF
CDR3 DNA: TGTGCCAGCTCTCCGTCTGCAACTAATGAAAAACTGTTTTTT

clone size: few
J gene: TRBJ1-1
V gene: TRBV29-1
D gene: TRBD1
CDR3 protein: CSVNRGPEAFF
CDR3 DNA: TGCAGCGTCAACAGGGGCCCCGAAGCTTTCTTT

clone size: once
J gene: TRBJ2-3
V gene: TRBV4-1
D gene: .
CDR3 protein: CASSQSSPGPDTQYF
CDR3 DNA: TGCGCCAGCAGCCAATCCTCCCCGGGTCCAGATACGCAGTATTTT

clone size: .
J gene: TRBJ2-3
V gene: TRBV7-9
D gene: TRBD1
CDR3 protein: CASSAPGQSAQYF
CDR3 DNA: TGTGCCAGCAGCGCTCCGGGACAGTCGGCGCAGTATTTT

clone size: .
J gene: TRBJ2-7
V gene: TRBV7-2
D gene: .
CDR3 protein: CASSLDQFVGAYEQYF
CDR3 DNA: TGTGCCAGCAGCTTAGATCAGTTTGTGGGAGCCTACGAGCAGTACTTC

clone size: few
J gene: TRBJ1-1
V gene: TRBV7-3
D gene: TRBD1
CDR3 protein: CASSLQPGQDTEAFF
CDR3 DNA: TGTGCCAGCAGCTTACAACCGGGACAGGACACTGAAGCTTTCTTT

clone size: .
J gene: TRBJ2-7
V gene: TRBV28
D gene: .
CDR3 protein: CASSFLASYEQYF
CDR3 DNA: TGTGCCAGCAGTTTCCTGGCTTCCTACGAGCAGTACTTC

clone size: .
J gene: TRBJ2-2
V gene: TRBV7-7
D gene: .
CDR3 protein: CASAFSGMGELFF
CDR3 DNA: TGTGCCAGCGCATTTAGCGGAATGGGGGAGCTGTTTTTT

clone size: .
J gene: TRBJ2-7
V gene: TRBV29-1
D gene: .
CDR3 protein: CSVEINYEQYF
CDR3 DNA: TGCAGCGTTGAAATCAACTACGAGCAGTACTTC

clone size: .
J gene: TRBJ2-7
V gene: TRBV5-4
D gene: .
CDR3 protein: CASSYGNNYEQYF
CDR3 DNA: TGTGCCAGCAGCTACGGGAACAACTACGAGCAGTACTTC

clone size: .
J gene: TRBJ2-3
V gene: TRBV27
D gene: TRBD1
CDR3 protein: CASIPRPGQGANTQYF
CDR3 DNA: TGTGCCAGCATCCCACGGCCGGGACAGGGGGCGAATACGCAGTATTTT

clone size: .
J gene: TRBJ2-7
V gene: TRBV15
D gene: .
CDR3 protein: CATSSGQNYEQYF
CDR3 DNA: TGTGCCACCAGCAGCGGACAGAACTACGAGCAGTACTTC

clone size: few
J gene: TRBJ2-7
V gene: TRBV29-1
D gene: .
CDR3 protein: CSVEDLSQGRHEQYF
CDR3 DNA: TGCAGCGTTGAAGACTTGTCGCAGGGTAGACACGAGCAGTACTTC

clone size: .
J gene: TRBJ1-4
V gene: TRBV9
D gene: .
CDR3 protein: CASSAGQSEEKLFF
CDR3 DNA: TGTGCCAGCAGTGCCGGACAGTCTGAAGAAAAACTGTTTTTT

clone size: .
J gene: TRBJ1-1
V gene: TRBV6-5
D gene: .
CDR3 protein: CASSYMQGQGLAEAFF
CDR3 DNA: TGTGCCAGCAGTTACATGCAGGGGCAGGGTCTCGCTGAAGCTTTCTTT

clone size: few
J gene: TRBJ1-2
V gene: TRBV7-3
D gene: .
CDR3 protein: CASSLKTEGREPRNLYGYTF
CDR3 DNA: TGTGCCAGCAGCTTAAAAACAGAGGGCCGGGAGCCACGGAACCTCTATGGCTACACCTTC

clone size: .
J gene: TRBJ2-5
V gene: TRBV28
D gene: TRBD2
CDR3 protein: CASSPITRVAGIAAQYF
CDR3 DNA: TGTGCCAGCAGCCCCATTACCCGCGTAGCGGGGATCGCGGCCCAGTACTTC